These 12 T cell receptor beta chains were sequenced from one sample in a study of Graves' ophthalmopathy and Graves' hyperthyroidism listed by TCRdb under 2018. The instrument was an Illumina HiSeq 2000. For repertoire sequencing, TCR beta CDR3 regions were amplified from RNA transcripts. HTBI primers and the Qiagen OneStep RT-PCR kit were used in a first-round RT-PCR, which was followed by a second-round multiplex PCR, size selection and purification. TCRdb reprocessing: public reads trimmed at Q25 with fastp, clones called with MiXCR, in-frame beta chains kept. Each CDR3 protein appears once, grouped with its most common genes and DNA. The sample data list more than 300,000 distinct CDR3 sequences, and 17% of these were observed just once. 2.4% of the sample is in the top ten clones. Sequencing was done on a sample of peripheral blood. These receptor sequences come from an adult woman with stable Graves' hyperthyroidism.

This clonotype has at least ten counts. The chain joins TRBV7-2 to TRBJ2-5; D gene uncertain. Looked up from germline, CDR1 is SGHTA and CDR2 is FQGNSA. V was clipped by 2 bases and J by 7 bases, with 5 bases between them. The CDR3 totals 11 residues. The CDR3 protein is CASSLLGTQYF. CDR3 coding DNA: TGTGCCAGCAGCTTATTAGGGACCCAGTACTTC.

Notes on this clonotype: With a much larger clone just one base away, this may be a read error. The rearrangement uses TRBV6-1 and TRBJ2-2; 10 bases line up with TRBD1. The CDR3 is 16 amino acids. Germline CDR1 reads MNHNS; CDR2 reads SASEGT. CDR3 amino acids: CASGDNRDRGPGELFF. The CDR3 coding sequence is TGTGCCAGCGGTGACAACCGGGACAGGGGTCCCGGGGAGCTGTTTTTT.

The rearrangement uses TRBV5-1 and TRBJ2-7, with 7 bases aligning to TRBD2. The CDR3 spans 16 residues. Germline V CDR1 and CDR2: SGHRS, YFSETQ. The V segment lost 0 bases and the J segment 6 bases; nucleotides outside the gene matches: 12. The CDR3 protein is CASSLDWREGPGEQYF. DNA of the CDR3: TGCGCCAGCAGCTTGGATTGGAGGGAGGGCCCCGGCGAGCAGTACTTC.

The sample holds many counts of this clonotype. The chain employs TRBV4-1 and TRBJ1-6; the D gene is possibly TRBD1 (6 bases). The CDR3 is 16 amino acids. Trimming cost V 3 bases and J 13 bases, with 22 bases left between them. Germline CDR1 and CDR2: MGHRA and YSYEKL. CDR3 nucleotides: TGCGCCAGCAGCCACGGGGTTTGGGGGACACACTCTCCCCTCCACTTT. Protein: CASSHGVWGTHSPLHF.

The chain employs TRBV19 and TRBJ1-2; D gene unclear. Germline V CDR1 and CDR2: LNHDA, SQIVND (reference sequence). Trimming took 3 bases from V and 4 from J, leaving 12 bases between them. This CDR3 has 14 amino acids. This CDR3 reads CASSIRSGVYGYTF. CDR3 sequence (DNA): TGTGCCAGTAGTATCAGAAGTGGAGTCTATGGCTACACCTTC.

This clonotype was picked up a small number of times. The chain couples TRBV19 to TRBJ2-7, with 8 nucleotides matching TRBD2. The CDR3 runs 16 residues. Germline values: CDR1 LNHDA, CDR2 SQIVND (reference sequence). J was trimmed by 0 bases and V by 4 bases; bases with no gene match: 8. CDR3 bases: TGTGCCAGTAGTAATGTAGTAGCGGGAATCTCCTACGAGCAGTACTTC. This sequence encodes CASSNVVAGISYEQYF.

This clonotype was picked up a small number of times. The chain has TRBV18 and TRBJ1-1; TRBD1 agrees at 10 bases. J lost 0 bases, V lost 3 bases, and 4 bases had no gene match. The germline V gene encodes CDR1 KGHSH and CDR2 LQKENI. This CDR3 is built from 16 residues. The chain's CDR3 is CASSPSTGGLNTEAFF. The CDR3 DNA follows: TGTGCCAGCTCACCGTCGACAGGGGGCTTGAACACTGAAGCTTTCTTT.

This clonotype came up many times. The genes are TRBV5-1 and TRBJ2-5; D unclear. Germline V lookup: CDR1 SGHRS, CDR2 YFSETQ. The ends were cut back, 1 base at V and 0 bases at J, with 1 base in the middle. The CDR3 loop spans 12 amino acids. CDR3 in amino acids: CASSLYQETQYF. CDR3 bases: TGCGCCAGCAGCTTGTACCAAGAGACCCAGTACTTC.

This clonotype was detected ten times or more. The CDR3 DNA sequence: TGTGCCAGCAGAAGCCGGGACACTCCTGCGGAGACCCAGTACTTC. Amino acids: CASRSRDTPAETQYF. This rearrangement joins TRBV6-5 to TRBJ2-5; a weak D match, TRBD1 (6 bases). This CDR3 region has 15 residues. In germline, CDR1 is MNHEY, CDR2 SVGAGI. The V end was cut by 6 bases, the J end by 5 bases, with 19 bases between.

This clonotype was counted many times. The chain has TRBV30 and TRBJ2-7; TRBD2 aligns across 13 bases. Germline lookup yields CDR1 GTSNPN and CDR2 SVGIG (reference sequence). The V and J ends lost 3 bases and 7 bases, in that order; junction bases with no gene match: 12. There are 16 residues in the CDR3. CDR3 sequence reads: CAWSVGTSGIREEQYF. The CDR3 region has the DNA TGTGCCTGGAGCGTAGGGACTAGCGGGATCCGCGAGGAGCAGTACTTC.

The chain recombines TRBV6-1 with TRBJ2-7, with 11 positions matching TRBD1. The CDR3 contains 12 residues. CDR1 MNHNS and CDR2 SASEGT come from the germline V gene. J gave up 4 bases and V 8 bases, and 1 base lay outside the gene matches. The chain's CDR3 is CASGTGGYEQYF. The CDR3 region has the DNA TGTGCCAGCGGGACAGGGGGGTACGAGCAGTACTTC.

Many counts were recorded for this clonotype. This chain uses TRBV6-5 with TRBJ1-1; D unresolved. With 1 base removed from V and 6 bases from J, the gap between germline ends came to 3 bases. Germline lookup yields CDR1 MNHEY and CDR2 SVGAGI. CDR3 length: 11 amino acids. CDR3 protein: CASSYWAEAFF. The DNA for the CDR3 is TGTGCCAGCAGTTACTGGGCTGAAGCTTTCTTT.